This T cell receptor beta chain was sequenced during a study of T cells in Graves' hyperthyroidism and ophthalmopathy. TCR beta CDR3 sequences were amplified from RNA transcripts. TCR CDR3 regions were first amplified by RT-PCR with HTBI primers. One entry per CDR3 protein results from TCRdb running MiXCR on the multiplex PCR reads. The sample yields around 610,000 distinct CDR3 sequences, approximately 14% seen once. The germline V and J ends were trimmed by 1 base and 1 base, with 10 bases remaining between them. This CDR3 is 15 amino acids long. Germline V gives CDR1 MDHEN, CDR2 SYDVKM. Disease duration was under 3 months in the ophthalmopathy patients, who also had a Clinical Activity Score of at least 3 and a NOSPECS grade of at least 4. Patients with uncontrolled infections, other autoimmune diseases, pregnancy or lactation were excluded.

What was sequenced was blood. This TCR was recovered from a woman between 35 and 50 years old with Graves' ophthalmopathy. The chain recombines TRBV28 with TRBJ1-1; the D is unclear. CDR3 loop: CASSLFRSRNTEAFF. CDR3 nucleotide sequence: TGTGCCAGCAGTTTATTCCGGAGCAGGAACACTGAAGCTTTCTTT.